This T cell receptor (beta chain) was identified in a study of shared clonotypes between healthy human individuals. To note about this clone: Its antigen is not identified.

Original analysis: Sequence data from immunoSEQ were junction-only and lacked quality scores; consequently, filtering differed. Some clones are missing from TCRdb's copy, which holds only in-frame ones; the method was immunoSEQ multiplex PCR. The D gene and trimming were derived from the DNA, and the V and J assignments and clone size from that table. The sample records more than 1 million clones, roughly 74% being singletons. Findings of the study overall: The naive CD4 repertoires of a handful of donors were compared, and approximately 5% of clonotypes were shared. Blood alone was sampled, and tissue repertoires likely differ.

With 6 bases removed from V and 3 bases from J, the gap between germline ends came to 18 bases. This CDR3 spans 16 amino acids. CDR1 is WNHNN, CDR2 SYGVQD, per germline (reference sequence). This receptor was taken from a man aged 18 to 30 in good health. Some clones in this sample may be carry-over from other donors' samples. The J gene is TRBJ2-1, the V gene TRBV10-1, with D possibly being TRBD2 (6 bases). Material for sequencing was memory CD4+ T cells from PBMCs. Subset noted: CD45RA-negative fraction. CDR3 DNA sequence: TGCGCCAGCAGCTCCCCCGCCGGGAGAGGCTACAATGAGCAGTTCTTC. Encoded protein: CASSSPAGRGYNEQFF.